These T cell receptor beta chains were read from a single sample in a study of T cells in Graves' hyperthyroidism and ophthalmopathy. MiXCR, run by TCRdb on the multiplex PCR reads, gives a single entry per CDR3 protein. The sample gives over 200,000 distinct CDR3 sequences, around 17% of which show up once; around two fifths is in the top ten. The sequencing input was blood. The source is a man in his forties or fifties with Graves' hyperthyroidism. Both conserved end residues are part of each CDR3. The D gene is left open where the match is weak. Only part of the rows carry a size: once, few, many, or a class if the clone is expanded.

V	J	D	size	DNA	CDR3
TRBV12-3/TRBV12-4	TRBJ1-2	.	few	TGTGCCAGCAGGCGGGACAACTATGGCTACACCTTC	CASRRDNYGYTF
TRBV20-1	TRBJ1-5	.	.	TGCAGTGCTAAGGTGAATAGCAATCAGCCCCAGCATTTT	CSAKVNSNQPQHF
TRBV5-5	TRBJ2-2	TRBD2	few	TGTGCCAGCAGCATCCCGCCGAGCGGGGGGGTAGCCGGGGAGCTGTTTTTT	CASSIPPSGGVAGELFF
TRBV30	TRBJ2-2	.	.	TGTGCCTGGAGTCTGATCAGGCCTAACACCGGGGAGCTGTTTTTT	CAWSLIRPNTGELFF
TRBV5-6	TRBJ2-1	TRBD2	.	TGTGCCAGCAGCTTGGACGGGACTAGCGGGGGGGCCTTCCATGAGCAGTTCTTC	CASSLDGTSGGAFHEQFF
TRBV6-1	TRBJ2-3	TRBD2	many	TGTGCCAGCAGTTTCAACGGGGGGGAGACAGATACGCAGTATTTT	CASSFNGGETDTQYF
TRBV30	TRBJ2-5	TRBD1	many	TGTGCCTGGAGCAAGACAGGGGCAGAGACCCAGTACTTC	CAWSKTGAETQYF
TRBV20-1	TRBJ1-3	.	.	TGCAGTGCTAGGAGGACAGCTGGAAACACCATATATTTT	CSARRTAGNTIYF
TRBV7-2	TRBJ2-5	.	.	TGTGCCAGCAGCCCGGACCGGAGATCGGCCCAGTACTTC	CASSPDRRSAQYF
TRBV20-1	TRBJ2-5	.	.	TGCAGTGCAGAGGGCGAAACCCAAGAGACCCAGTACTTC	CSAEGETQETQYF
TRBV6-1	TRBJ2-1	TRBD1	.	TGTGCCAGCAGTGTCTCCCAGGGGGTCTACAATGAGCAGTTCTTC	CASSVSQGVYNEQFF
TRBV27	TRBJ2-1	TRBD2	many	TGTGCCAGCAAATCCTCTCTAGCGGGGGGGGATGAGCAGTTCTTC	CASKSSLAGGDEQFF
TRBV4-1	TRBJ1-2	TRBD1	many	TGCGCCAGCAGCCAATTGGGGACAGGGAGCAACTATGGCTACACCTTC	CASSQLGTGSNYGYTF
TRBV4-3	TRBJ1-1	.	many	TGCGCCAGCAGCCGCCAGGCCAGGGGAAGCACTGAAGCTTTCTTT	CASSRQARGSTEAFF
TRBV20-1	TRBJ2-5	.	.	TGCAGTGCAACTCGGGACGGACAAGAGACCCAGTACTTC	CSATRDGQETQYF
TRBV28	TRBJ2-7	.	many	TGTGCCAGCATACCGGGACAAGGGACTTCCTACGAGCAGTACTTC	CASIPGQGTSYEQYF
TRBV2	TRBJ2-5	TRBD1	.	TGTGCCAGCAGTTGGGACAGGGGCCAAGAGACCCAGTACTTC	CASSWDRGQETQYF
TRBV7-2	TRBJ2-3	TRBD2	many	TGTGCCAGCAGCCCACAGGCGGGGGGGATGGATACGCAGTATTTT	CASSPQAGGMDTQYF
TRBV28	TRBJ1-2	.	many	TGTGCCAGCAGTTTAACCGGGACACTCTTTGGCTACACCTTC	CASSLTGTLFGYTF
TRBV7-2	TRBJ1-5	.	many	TGTGCCAGCAGCTTATTCGGTGGGAATCAGCCCCAGCATTTT	CASSLFGGNQPQHF
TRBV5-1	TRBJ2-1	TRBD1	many	TGCGCCAGCAGCTTGGACAGGGGGCGACGGTCCTACAATGAGCAGTTCTTC	CASSLDRGRRSYNEQFF
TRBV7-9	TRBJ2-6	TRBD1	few	TGTGCCAGCAGCTTAGGGACAGGCAACTCTGGGGCCAACGTCCTGACTTTC	CASSLGTGNSGANVLTF
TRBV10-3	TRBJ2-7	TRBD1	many	TGTGCCATCAGTGAGAAGGACAGGGGCAAGAACGAGCAGTACTTC	CAISEKDRGKNEQYF
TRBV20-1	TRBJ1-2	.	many	TGCAGTGCCGGAGGGGGTTCGGGAGGTAGGGGCTACACCTTC	CSAGGGSGGRGYTF
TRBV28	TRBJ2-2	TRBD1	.	TGTGCCAGCTCACCCTATAGGGACAGGGGGCCCGTGGGCACCGGGGAGCTGTTTTTT	CASSPYRDRGPVGTGELFF
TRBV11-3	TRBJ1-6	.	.	TGTGCCAGCAGCTTAGGGACAGCAGATTGCGTCCTCCACTTT	CASSLGTADCVLHF
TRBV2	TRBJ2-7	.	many	TGTGCCAGCAGTGAAGGGGCCCCGGGGGAGCAGTACTTC	CASSEGAPGEQYF
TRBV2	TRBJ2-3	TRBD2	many	TGTGCCAGCAGGGGCCCGACTAGCGGGGGCACAGATACGCAGTATTTT	CASRGPTSGGTDTQYF